The present T cell receptor (beta chain) was sequenced within a study of Ad26.COV2.S vaccination and SARS-CoV-2 variants. Findings and caveats of the study: Similar non-spike TCR breadth was observed in recipients of vaccine and of placebo. Reports say spike-specific CD8+ and CD4+ T cell responses covered substantial breadth after vaccination. Possibly, TCR breadth and depth analyses underestimated total T cell responses.

With respect to this clone: Its antigen is unknown.

TCRdb's copy holds only in-frame clones and misses some; the assay was immunoSEQ multiplex PCR. Of 300,000 to 450,000 clones in the sample, 92% were seen once. The CDR3 is 11 amino acids. V lost 10 bases to trimming and J lost 3 bases, with 8 bases between them. Germline V gene data show CDR1 as KGHDR and CDR2 as SFDVKD. This material consisted of peripheral blood, taken after recovery from COVID-19. The chain joins TRBV24-1 to TRBJ2-5; no firm D call. The receptor was derived from a human donor who had recovered from COVID-19. The CDR3 loop is CATSREETQYF. The CDR3 DNA sequence: TGTGCCACGTCAAGGGAAGAGACCCAGTACTTC.